The 18 T cell receptor beta chains below all came from one sample that was sequenced in a study of shared clonotypes between healthy human individuals. Clones were sequenced by immunoSEQ multiplex PCR, and TCRdb holds only the in-frame ones, with some missing. The sample shows over 800,000 clones, nearly 95% of them seen only once. CD45RO negativity and positive selection for CCR7 defined naive CD8 cells, a population that excluded terminally differentiated effector memory CD45RA+ cells. Sequenced sample: naive CD8+ T cells sorted from blood. These receptors were taken from a man in his thirties or forties in good health.

This chain connects TRBV7-9 to TRBJ1-3, with TRBD1 identical over 8 bases. Germline CDR1 and CDR2: SEHNR and FQNEAQ (reference sequence). CDR3 length: 14 residues. J was trimmed by 7 bases and V by 4 bases; bases with no gene match: 6. The CDR3 reads CASSSTGEDNTIYF. Written as DNA, the CDR3 is TGTGCCAGCAGCTCGACAGGGGAAGATAACACCATATATTTT.

The J gene is TRBJ2-7, the V gene TRBV5-1; D is unresolved. Germline CDR1 and CDR2: SGHRS and YFSETQ. V was trimmed by 4 bases and J by 4 bases, leaving 12 bases between them. The length of the CDR3 is 13 residues. The CDR3 DNA is TGCGCCAGCAGCCCCCCTGGCAGGTACGAGCAGTACTTC. It translates to CASSPPGRYEQYF.

V is TRBV4-1 and J is TRBJ2-3; D not certain. The germline CDR1 and CDR2 sequences are MGHRA and YSYEKL. There are 13 residues in the CDR3. Between the trimmed V and J ends, which lost 4 bases and 0 bases, there was a span of 5 bases. The chain's CDR3 is CASSRASTDTQYF. For the CDR3, the DNA is TGCGCCAGCAGCCGAGCGAGCACAGATACGCAGTATTTT.

This sequence joins TRBV25-1 and TRBJ1-4, with D maybe TRBD1 (5 bases). V was clipped by 7 bases and J by 8 bases, with 11 bases between them. Germline lookup yields CDR1 MGHDK and CDR2 SYGVNS. The CDR3 loop spans 12 amino acids. The CDR3 sequence: CASNYGGEKLFF. As DNA, the CDR3 is TGTGCCAGCAATTACGGGGGGGAAAAACTGTTTTTT.

The J gene is TRBJ1-1, the V gene TRBV7-9; D gene ambiguous. Germline CDR1 SEHNR, CDR2 FQNEAQ (reference sequence). There are 15 residues in the CDR3. V lost 1 base and J lost 6, with 15 bases in between. In DNA form, the CDR3 reads TGTGCCAGCAGCTTAGAGATGGGCAGCTCCCCTGAAGCTTTCTTT. It encodes CASSLEMGSSPEAFF.

The chain links TRBV6-6 to TRBJ2-7, with D possibly being TRBD1 or TRBD2 (6 bases each). This CDR3 is 15 amino acids long. Germline V gene lookup returns CDR1 MNHNY and CDR2 SVGAGI (reference sequence). Between the trimmed V and J ends, which lost 6 bases and 3 bases, there was a span of 18 bases. This chain's CDR3 is CASSPLGGLDYEQYF. DNA of the CDR3: TGTGCCAGCAGCCCCTTAGGGGGGCTGGACTACGAGCAGTACTTC.

This chain links TRBV2 with TRBJ2-2; no clear D gene. Trimming took 7 bases from V and 2 from J, leaving 17 bases between them. The CDR3 length is 16 residues. CDR1 is SNHLY and CDR2 is FYNNEI in the germline V gene. CDR3 nucleotides: TGTGCCAGCACCATGTTTAAGCTGACTAACACCGGGGAGCTGTTTTTT. Residues: CASTMFKLTNTGELFF.

The chain employs TRBV2 and TRBJ1-3, with 9 bases lining up with TRBD1. Germline CDR1 and CDR2: SNHLY and FYNNEI. This CDR3 is 17 amino acids long. With V trimmed by 6 bases and J by 3 bases, 12 bases remained unmatched. CDR3 sequence: CASSHSRDRVIGNTIYF. CDR3 DNA: TGTGCCAGCAGCCACTCTAGGGACAGGGTAATTGGAAACACCATATATTTT.

The chain recombines TRBV15 with TRBJ2-5; possibly TRBD1 for D (6 bases). The V and J ends lost 3 bases and 3 bases respectively, with 11 bases between them. In germline, CDR1 is LNHNV, CDR2 YYDKDF (reference sequence). The CDR3 is 14 amino acids. CDR3 protein: CATSSSGDEETQYF. In DNA, the CDR3 is TGTGCCACCAGCAGTTCAGGGGATGAAGAGACCCAGTACTTC.

This chain joins TRBV5-5 and TRBJ2-5; a possible D gene is TRBD1 (7 bases). Germline V gene sequence: CDR1 SGHKS, CDR2 YYEKEE (reference sequence). This CDR3 spans 14 amino acids. V gave up 0 bases and J gave up 5 bases, with 11 bases separating them. The DNA of the CDR3 is TGTGCCAGCAGCTTGGTGACAGGGAGGGAGACCCAGTACTTC. This sequence encodes CASSLVTGRETQYF. Looking up the rest from reference TRBV5-5 and TRBJ2-5 gives the full variable domain: DAGVTQSPTHLIKTRGQQVTLRCSPISGHKSVSWYQQVLGQGPQFIFQYYEKEERGRGNFPDRFSARQFPNYSSELNVNALLLGDSALYLCASSLVTGRETQYFGPGTRLLVL.

The CDR3, as DNA: TGTGCCAGCAGCTCCGGGACAGGGTTGAACGAGCAGTACTTC. Translated: CASSSGTGLNEQYF. The chain is built from TRBV7-9 and TRBJ2-7; TRBD1 matches 9 bases. CDR3 length equals 14 residues. The V segment lost 4 bases and the J segment 5 bases; nucleotides outside the gene matches: 6. Per the germline V gene, CDR1 is SEHNR and CDR2 is FQNEAQ (reference sequence). Based on the CDR3 plus reference TRBV7-9 and TRBJ2-7, the full variable domain is DTGVSQNPRHKITKRGQNVTFRCDPISEHNRLYWYRQTLGQGPEFLTYFQNEAQLEKSRLLSDRFSAERPKGSFSTLEIQRTEQGDSAMYLCASSSGTGLNEQYFGPGTRLTVT.

This clone was counted a single time. The CDR3 loop reads CASSFGSSGANVLTF. CDR3 bases: TGTGCCAGCAGTTTCGGAAGCTCTGGGGCCAACGTCCTGACTTTC. The J gene is TRBJ2-6, the V gene TRBV28; D gene uncertain. The CDR3 has 15 residues. The germline gives CDR1 MDHEN, CDR2 SYDVKM. The V end was cut by 3 bases, the J end by 0 bases, with 6 bases between.

Concerning this clone: The same CDR3 arises from other DNA sequences in this sample as well. The CDR3 nucleotides read TGTGCCAGCAGTTTACGCGGGACGTACAATGAGCAGTTCTTC. It specifies CASSLRGTYNEQFF. This chain connects TRBV27 to TRBJ2-1; D is possibly TRBD2 (6 bases). This CDR3 contains 14 residues. From germline, CDR1 is MNHEY and CDR2 SMNVEV (reference sequence). Between the trimmed V and J ends, which lost 2 bases and 4 bases, there was a span of 9 bases.

The chain uses TRBV2 and TRBJ2-1, with 12 bases that match TRBD2. The CDR3 totals 15 residues. Germline values: CDR1 SNHLY, CDR2 FYNNEI. V shed 9 bases and J 5 bases; nucleotides not matched to a gene: 8. CDR3 region: CASGTSGRGDNEQFF. The CDR3 DNA reads as TGTGCCAGTGGGACTAGCGGGCGAGGGGACAATGAGCAGTTCTTC.

V usage is TRBV4-3 and J usage is TRBJ1-4; a weak D match, TRBD1 (5 bases). Per the germline V gene, CDR1 is LGHNA and CDR2 is YSLEER. The CDR3 sequence is 15 residues long. V lost 0 bases and J lost 4, with 9 bases in between. The CDR3 nucleotides are TGCGCCAGCAGCCAAGATTTTGGGGGTAATGAAAAACTGTTTTTT. This gives the protein CASSQDFGGNEKLFF.

The CDR3 nucleotides are TGTGCCAGCTCGCCGACTAGCGGGAGCAGCCTCAGTCGAGAGCAGTTCTTC. This codes for CASSPTSGSSLSREQFF. This rearrangement joins TRBV18 to TRBJ2-1; 12 positions match TRBD2. CDR3 length: 17 residues. The junction had 16 bases not matched to a gene; V was cut back by 6 bases and J by 10 bases. CDR1 and CDR2 from the germline V gene are KGHSH and LQKENI.

The genes are TRBV4-1 and TRBJ2-1; a weak D match, TRBD1 (6 bases). V was cut by 1 base and J by 7 bases, with 20 bases left in between. The CDR3 is 17 residues long. Germline lookup yields CDR1 MGHRA and CDR2 YSYEKL. For the CDR3, the DNA is TGCGCCAGCAGCCAAGTTTTGGCCAGGGGCCTCTGGAATGAGCAGTTCTTC. Its translation is CASSQVLARGLWNEQFF.

The chain has TRBV4-2 and TRBJ2-7; TRBD2 might be the D (5 bases). Trimming removed 1 base at V and 0 bases at J, with 10 bases between. Germline CDR1 reads LGHNA; CDR2 reads YNFKEQ. The CDR3 has 15 amino acids. The CDR3 bases are TGTGCCAGCAGCCAAGCCCACAGCGGCTCCTACGAGCAGTACTTC. It codes for CASSQAHSGSYEQYF.